This T cell receptor beta chain was retrieved from a study of T cells after posttransplantation cyclophosphamide. Regarding the study as a whole: Skin or GI-infiltrating T cells shared few TRB sequences with blood. Donor CD8+ memory clones often dominated recipient blood repertoires at later times.

Assay used: immunoSEQ multiplex PCR; TCRdb lists only in-frame clones, some missing. The sample contains tens of thousands of clones, around 91% of which appear only once. Germline V gives CDR1 SNHLY, CDR2 FYNNEI. CDR3 size: 14 residues. The germline V and J ends were trimmed by 4 bases and 5 bases, with 14 bases remaining between them. A marrow graft followed busulfan-fludarabine conditioning, with cyclophosphamide on days +3 and +4. This clone was seen more than once but under ten times. Its antigen is currently unknown. The rearrangement links TRBV2 to TRBJ1-1; TRBD1 is a possible D gene (5 bases). The sample consisted of PBMCs, taken 55 to 70 days after allogeneic stem cell transplant with posttransplant cyclophosphamide. The sequence came from a male patient aged 60 to 75 who received an allogeneic stem cell transplant from a related donor and was CMV-positive. The T cells may come from the graft donor. The CDR3 loop is CASSAQVGRTEAFF. The CDR3 region has the DNA TGTGCCAGCAGTGCACAGGTGGGGAGGACTGAAGCTTTCTTT.